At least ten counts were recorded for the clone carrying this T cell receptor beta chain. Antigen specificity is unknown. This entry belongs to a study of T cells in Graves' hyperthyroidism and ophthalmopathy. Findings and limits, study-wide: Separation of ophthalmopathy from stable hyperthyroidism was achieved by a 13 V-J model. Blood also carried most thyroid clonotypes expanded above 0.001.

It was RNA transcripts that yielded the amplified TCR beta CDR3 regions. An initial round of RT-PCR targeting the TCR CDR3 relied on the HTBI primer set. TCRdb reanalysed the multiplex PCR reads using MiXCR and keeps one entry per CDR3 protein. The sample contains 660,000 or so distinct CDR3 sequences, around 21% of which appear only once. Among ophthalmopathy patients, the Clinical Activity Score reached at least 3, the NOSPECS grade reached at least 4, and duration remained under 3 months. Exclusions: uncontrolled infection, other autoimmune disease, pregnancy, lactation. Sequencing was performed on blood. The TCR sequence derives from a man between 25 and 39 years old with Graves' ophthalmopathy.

The CDR3 spells CASSVKGGNEQYF. In DNA form, the CDR3 reads TGCGCCAGCAGCGTGAAGGGCGGCAACGAGCAGTACTTC. The genes are TRBV5-1 and TRBJ2-7; D remains unclear. Trimming left V 4 bases short and J 5 bases short, with 13 bases between. Germline loops: CDR1 SGHRS, CDR2 YFSETQ. This CDR3 is built from 13 residues. The full variable domain, with the rest looked up from reference TRBV5-1 and TRBJ2-7, is KAGVTQTPRYLIKTRGQQVTLSCSPISGHRSVSWYQQTPGQGLQFLFEYFSETQRNKGNFPGRFSGRQFSNSRSEMNVSTLELGDSALYLCASSVKGGNEQYFGPGTRLTVT.